The source of this T cell receptor (beta chain) is a study of radiotherapy plus CTLA-4 blockade in lung cancer. The data were produced by immunoSEQ multiplex PCR, yet TCRdb's version contains in-frame clones alone and is incomplete. The data show approximately 52,000 clones, about three quarters seen once. Trimming at V came to 1 base and at J to 3 bases, leaving 4 bases not matched to a gene. Germline values: CDR1 KGHSH, CDR2 LQKENI. The CDR3 extends over 15 amino acids. This material consisted of peripheral blood, taken from a patient treated with radiotherapy plus ipilimumab. The chain recombines TRBV18 with TRBJ1-2; the match to TRBD1 covers 8 bases. This sequence originates from a human donor with non-small cell lung cancer whose response to radiotherapy plus ipilimumab could not be evaluated. The CDR3 sequence is CASSPQSGGDYGYTF. Here the CDR3 DNA reads TGTGCCAGCTCACCACAGTCAGGGGGCGACTATGGCTACACCTTC.